This TCR beta chain was retrieved from a study of cytomegalovirus exposure and HLA in healthy donors (dated by TCRdb to the late 2010s). With regard to the full study: An earlier analysis of fewer than 750 of the donors reported about 260 Gb of sequence data and roughly 120 million unique TCR beta sequences obtained from some 200 million T cells. Approximately 300 gigabases of sequencing data and around 80 million unique TCR sequences made up an early release that covered over 550 HLA-typed donors. Of the 300 to 400 genotyped donors, approximately 83% fell in the genetic ancestry cluster associated with self-reported Caucasian donors. The study aimed to test whether cataloging public T cell receptors could reveal signatures of past pathogen exposure. The T cell repertoires of around 670 subjects were profiled by immunosequencing and related to cytomegalovirus serostatus. Along with the approximately 600-subject first cohort, a separate validation cohort of about 110 different subjects was used. High-throughput TCR immunosequencing, statistical association of individual TCRs with disease status, and machine learning were combined to predict cytomegalovirus infection status. A later analysis re-examined previously published TCR beta repertoires from about 670 donors and added high-resolution HLA genotyping to investigate patterns of TCR occurrence. In the later analysis, no new phenotypic data were used to find candidate immune exposures; instead, reliance was placed on TCR beta sequences and their occurrence across donors. To decide whether each TCR beta V gene segment behaved as functional or pseudogenic, an earlier analysis of some 600 of the donors relied on high-throughput TCR beta sequencing. Alongside the repertoire data, information on donor age, sex, ethnicity and CMV serostatus was compiled. Genome-wide SNP genotypes for about 55% of the roughly 670 donors were used in a later genetic analysis, which treated that subset as a discovery cohort. Every discovery cohort repertoire had been produced on one sequencing platform. HLA typing included class I and class II loci at four-digit resolution. Typing coverage varied by locus: roughly 629-630 donors for A, B, C, DRB1 and DQB1; approximately 500 for DQA1; around 610 for DPA1; roughly 450 for DPB1. About five DR-DQ haplotypes were treated as single units for association and clustering because of strong linkage in the cohort. On average, around 230,000 unique TCR beta nucleotide sequences were sequenced per donor among about 400 genotyped donors of the cohort, with 15% to 20% of those sequences being non-productive.

Receptors were amplified or captured by the immunoSEQ multiplex PCR assay. A mixture of 60 forward primers for TCR Vbeta segments and 13 reverse primers for TCR Jbeta segments was used in the multiplex PCR. The CDR3 region of rearranged TCR beta genes was amplified from genomic DNA with a multiplex PCR assay. Amplified TCR beta libraries were sequenced as 87-base-pair reads on the Illumina HiSeq System. The authors' pipeline ran thus. A later analysis counted tens of millions of unique TCR beta chains across the 550 to 800 repertoires, and roughly 9.9 million of these chains were shared by at least two donors. To remove PCR and sequencing errors, raw reads were error-corrected and collapsed into unique sequences using a nearest-neighbor algorithm that merged closely related sequences. To assign V, D and J gene segments, CDR3 sequences were aligned to IMGT reference sequences. For a sequence to be retained, at least a six-nucleotide match to both a V gene segment and a J gene segment was required. Rearrangements were classified as productive when the CDR3 lacked stop codons and remained in frame with V and J, and all other rearrangements were classified as non-productive. CDR3 was defined according to IMGT convention as the region running from the second conserved V-encoded cysteine to the conserved J-encoded phenylalanine. Sequences without an unambiguous match to a single V gene segment were excluded from the earlier analysis of several hundred of the donors. In an earlier analysis of some 590 of the donors, a V segment was called functional when productive rearrangements were above 56.7%, and segregating when the standard deviation between donors exceeded 5%. To diagnose cytomegalovirus status from the catalog of TCR beta chain sequences, a statistical classification framework was built. In a later analysis, TCR nucleotide sequences were compared against IMGT/GENE-DB human TR gene sequences so that V and J genes could be assigned. A later analysis assigned CDR3 sequences and most-parsimonious VDJ recombination scenarios with the TCRdist pipeline. In a later analysis, each TCR beta chain was defined by its CDR3 amino acid sequence together with its V-gene family, and reads lacking a unique V-gene family were excluded. A later analysis removed 500 to 650 highly shared, low-generation-probability nucleotide sequences to deal with suspected cross-contamination and a sequencing artifact. For each public chain, a later analysis derived a clonal expansion index from normalized ranks of inferred template counts within each repertoire. In a later analysis, generation probabilities were computed with a VDJ recombination model fitted to out-of-frame rearrangements, and the resulting probabilities were checked against IGoR. Hypergeometric tests were used in a later analysis to score TCR-TCR, TCR-HLA and TCR-CMV co-occurrence, with a repertoire-size bias correction applied to the TCR pairs. A later analysis estimated false discovery rates by permuting HLA or CMV assignments 20 times. In a later analysis, co-occurring TCRs were grouped using DBSCAN, and TCRdist sequence similarity was added for clustering within HLA-allele-positive subsets. For co-occurrence clustering, repertoires with fewer than 30,000 or more than 120,000 public chains were excluded, along with roughly 5 repertoires with anomalous nucleotide sharing. The clones in this table, taken by TCRdb from immuneACCESS, are in-frame only. Not every clone is retained; where verified, under half of the shortfall comes from an unresolved V gene, and the cause of the rest is unknown. The DNA was the basis for D and trimming; V, J and clone size are from that table. This sample's listing comprises about 140,000 clones. Of the sample, 0.96% falls within the top ten clones.

The cohort consisted of some 730 healthy bone marrow donors. Cohort members were all nominally healthy when sampled, although unrecorded immune exposures were likely present. The donor tested CMV seronegative, placing the donor among the 300 to 450 seronegative members of the cohort. A peripheral blood sample was collected from each donor, and TCR beta sequencing was performed on peripheral blood mononuclear cells. The Qiagen DNeasy Blood Extraction Kit was used to extract genomic DNA from the blood cell samples. General findings and caveats noted by the study authors: V-gene and J-gene trimming of TCR beta chains was associated with a missense DCLRE1C variant in a later genetic analysis, and the association was replicated in an independent cohort. The sequencing pipeline was judged likely to have produced a cluster of highly shared sequence variants as a technical artifact. When HLA alleles, especially DR and DQ, strongly co-occurred, TCR associations were difficult to assign to individual alleles. In a later analysis, TCR association rates were found to vary across HLA loci, with the most associated TCRs seen for DRB1 alleles and the fewest for HLA-C alleles. A later analysis found that most CMV-associated TCR beta chains appeared HLA-restricted, with HLA associations seemingly driven largely by CMV exposure. In this cohort, only TCR beta chains were sequenced, and detectable features were limited by the absence of alpha or paired-chain data. Across donors, most TCR sequences were observed very rarely, whereas some public TCRs were present in many individuals. In an earlier analysis of 587 of the donors, most TCR beta V segments appeared in productive rearrangements about 87% or about 30% of the time, broadly matching IMGT annotations. According to the authors, the approach could potentially be generalized to other disease states and immunological phenotypes. Because the 87-base-pair reads could not distinguish some IMGT-functional V segments, including TRBV6-2 and TRBV6-3, those segments were excluded. In a later genetic analysis, fewer N-insertions in productive TCRs were reported among donors in an Asian-associated ancestry cluster than the roughly 640-donor mean. In a later analysis, HLA-associated TCR beta chains showed more clonal expansion and lower generation probabilities than non-associated chains that were equally common. Linkage disequilibrium might explain the correlated functional status among segregating V segments, but an unknown experimental factor could not be excluded. Several of the top co-occurrence clusters appeared to be linked to parvovirus B19, influenza, CMV and Epstein-Barr virus, according to a later analysis. In both the original and validation cohorts, the classifier was reported to diagnose cytomegalovirus status with high specificity and sensitivity. The study gave a list of around 170 TCR beta chains associated with cytomegalovirus. Sequencing depth was assumed to be roughly uniform across donors in the presence/absence analyses, though that assumption may not hold. Because HLA typing was missing for some donors at each locus, association tests included only the typed subset. A further reported finding was that TCR beta sequences accurately predicted the HLA-A and HLA-B alleles for most subjects in the first cohort. Because counts were too low, 15 to 20 rarely observed V segments, including chromosome 9 orphons, were left out of the earlier analysis of several hundred of the donors. A few of the identified cytomegalovirus-associated TCR beta chains were confirmed in vitro to be specific for cytomegalovirus antigens. Immune exposure information for the cohort was limited to CMV serostatus. At a false discovery rate of 0.05, a later analysis linked some 17,000 TCR beta sequences to specific HLA alleles.

The germline V gene encodes CDR1 SGDLS and CDR2 YYNGEE. Taken from cysteine to phenylalanine, the CDR3 has 16 residues. Left in the record is the CDR3 DNA by itself, 48 bases read in frame from the first base. Clipping removes 2 bases from V and 2 bases from J, with 6 as the unmatched junction base count. On this clone itself: No antigen is known for it.

The sample comprised PBMCs. The chain employs TRBV9 and TRBJ2-5, with 10 bases in between that match TRBD2. The origin of this receptor is a male donor in good health and CMV-seronegative. This receptor carries the CDR3 CASSVGLAAQQETQYF. The nucleotides are TGTGCCAGCAGCGTCGGACTAGCGGCTCAACAAGAGACCCAGTACTTC.